This section outlines one T cell receptor (beta chain) sequence together with its context. Its target is unknown. These data are taken from a study of cytomegalovirus exposure and HLA in healthy donors. Regarding the study as a whole: Many donors carried some public TCRs, although rarity characterized most TCR sequences.

The PCR made use of 60 Vbeta and 13 Jbeta primers. TCRdb keeps only in-frame clones here, not all; method: immunoSEQ multiplex PCR. The repertoire includes 110,000 or so clones, around 72% of them detected once, and about 5.3% sits in the top ten. The sequence derives from a male donor in good health and CMV-seronegative. Source material: PBMCs.

CDR3: CASSPPGLAGVNEQFF. Written as DNA, the CDR3 is TGTGCCAGCAGTCCCCCCGGACTAGCGGGAGTCAATGAGCAGTTCTTC. The chain recombines TRBV7-2 with TRBJ2-1; 13 bases are a match to TRBD2. Unmatched junction bases numbered 8, after V lost 6 bases and J lost 6 bases. The CDR3 is 16 residues long. CDR1 SGHTA and CDR2 FQGNSA come from the germline V gene.